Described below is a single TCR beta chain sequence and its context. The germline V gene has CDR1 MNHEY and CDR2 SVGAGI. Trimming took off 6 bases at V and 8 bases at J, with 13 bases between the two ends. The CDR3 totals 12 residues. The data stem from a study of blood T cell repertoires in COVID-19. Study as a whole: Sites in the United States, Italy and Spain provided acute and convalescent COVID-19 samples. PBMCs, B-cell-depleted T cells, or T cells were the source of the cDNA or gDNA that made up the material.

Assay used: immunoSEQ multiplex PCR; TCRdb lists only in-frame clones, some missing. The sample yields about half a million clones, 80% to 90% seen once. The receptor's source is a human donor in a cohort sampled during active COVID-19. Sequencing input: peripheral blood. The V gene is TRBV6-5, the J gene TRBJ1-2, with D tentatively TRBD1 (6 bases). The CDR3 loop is CASRGTREGYTF. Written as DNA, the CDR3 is TGTGCCAGCAGGGGGACACGAGAAGGCTACACCTTC.